This T cell receptor beta chain comes out of a study of neurological immune-mediated disorders. Study findings and constraints: The greatest degree of TCR clonal expansion was observed in HTLV-1-associated myelopathy, with the lowest in multiple sclerosis, below that of healthy controls.

This clonotype was picked up many times. Its antigen remains unknown. Per sequencing run, 15-18 subjects together gave over 170 million TCR-beta sequences. TCRdb analysed the 5' RACE reads with MiXCR anew, one entry per CDR3 protein. The data hold tens of thousands of distinct CDR3 sequences, with approximately 4.1% observed a single time. The ends were cut back, 4 bases at V and 5 bases at J, with 12 bases in the middle. The CDR3 has 13 amino acids. Germline V gene data show CDR1 as SGHTA and CDR2 as FQGNSA. The rearrangement links TRBV7-2 to TRBJ2-7; perhaps TRBD1 as D (6 bases). The source material was PBMCs. The clonotype originates from a man aged 25-45 years with multiple sclerosis. The CDR3 DNA follows: TGTGCCAGCAGCTCGGACAGACGAAACGAGCAGTACTTC. It is translated as CASSSDRRNEQYF.